The 29 T cell receptor beta chains below were found in one sample sequenced in a study of blood T cells in healthy people across ages. A second PCR of roughly 7 to 11 cycles used a sample-barcoded 5' primer and a J-beta primer mix. Each CDR3 protein gets one entry after TCRdb re-called the 5' RACE reads with MiXCR. The table lists under 1,100,000 distinct CDR3 sequences, 25% of them singletons. This same sample was also part of a study on T cells of mothers and their children.

Sequenced: blood. The source is a girl aged 2 to 10 in good health.

This clonotype was counted only a few times. The CDR3 DNA is TGTGCCAGCAGCCAAGATTACGGGAGGGAATTACTGTTTTTT. It encodes CASSQDYGRELLFF. The chain combines TRBV4-2 with TRBJ1-4; no clear D. V was pared by 0 bases and J by 13 bases, with 15 bases between. The V gene's germline CDR1 is LGHNA and CDR2 YNFKEQ. The CDR3 loop spans 14 amino acids.

This clonotype was seen a handful of times. This chain joins TRBV7-2 and TRBJ1-4; 8 bases agree with TRBD1. The V gene's germline CDR1 is SGHTA and CDR2 FQGNSA. V shed 5 bases, J shed 3 bases, and the junction held 8 bases outside the gene matches. The CDR3 spans 16 residues. The CDR3 sequence: CASSPFRTGSNEKLFF. In nucleotides, the CDR3 is TGTGCCAGCAGCCCTTTCCGGACAGGGTCTAATGAAAAACTGTTTTTT.

The rearrangement links TRBV9 to TRBJ2-1; TRBD2 matches at 10 bases. CDR1 and CDR2 from the germline V gene are SGDLS and YYNGEE. V shed 4 bases, J shed 5 bases, and the junction held 15 bases outside the gene matches. The CDR3 consists of 18 residues. The CDR3 DNA follows: TGTGCCAGCAGCATAAACCCGCGGGGGACTAGCGTAGACAATGAGCAGTTCTTC. Protein product: CASSINPRGTSVDNEQFF.

This clonotype was counted only a few times. The chain is built from TRBV7-9 and TRBJ2-3, with TRBD2 identical over 8 bases. Germline values: CDR1 SEHNR, CDR2 FQNEAQ (reference sequence). The V gene end was trimmed by 5 bases and the J gene end by 1 base; junction bases not matched to a gene: 11. This CDR3 has 17 residues. CDR3 region: CASSRKLGRDGTDTQYF. The CDR3, as DNA: TGTGCCAGCAGCAGAAAACTCGGGAGGGATGGCACAGATACGCAGTATTTT.

This clonotype was detected only a few times. The chain is built from TRBV29-1 and TRBJ1-1; no reliable D call. The CDR3 is made up of 13 amino acids. The V end lost 4 bases, the J end lost 4 bases, and 13 bases lay between the germline ends. Germline-derived CDR1 and CDR2 are SQVTM and ANQGSEA. The CDR3 region is CSVVGLLRTEAFF. For the CDR3, the DNA is TGCAGCGTTGTCGGTTTACTCCGCACTGAAGCTTTCTTT.

This clonotype was seen a few times. The DNA of the CDR3 is TGCAGTGCTTCGAAATCGGGGGGTAGCGGGGGAAGCACAGATACGCAGTATTTT. Its translation: CSASKSGGSGGSTDTQYF. The chain joins TRBV20-1 to TRBJ2-3; the match to TRBD2 covers 9 bases. Germline CDR1 and CDR2: DFQATT and SNEGSKA (reference sequence). Unmatched junction bases numbered 15, after V lost 5 bases and J lost 0 bases. The CDR3 is 18 amino acids.

This chain connects TRBV6-5 to TRBJ1-3; the D is unclear. The CDR3 consists of 13 residues. Trimming left V 6 bases short and J 3 bases short, with 9 bases between. Germline V gives CDR1 MNHEY, CDR2 SVGAGI. CDR3 DNA: TGTGCCAGCAGCTTTTTGTATGGAAACACCATATATTTT. This gives the protein CASSFLYGNTIYF.

This clonotype has more than one count but fewer than ten. The rearrangement joins TRBV11-2 to TRBJ1-6; no firm D call. Germline assignment: CDR1 SGHAT and CDR2 FQNNGV. V was cut by 5 bases and J by 4 bases, with 15 bases left in between. This CDR3 is 16 amino acids long. DNA for the CDR3: TGTGCCAGCAGCCAAGACGGCGAGGTGTATAATTCACCCCTCCACTTT. This sequence encodes CASSQDGEVYNSPLHF.

V and J are TRBV28 and TRBJ1-3, with a tentative D call TRBD1 (5 bases). CDR1 is MDHEN, CDR2 SYDVKM, per germline. V was shortened by 11 bases and J by 7 bases, with 12 bases between the two germline ends. This CDR3 spans 11 amino acids. CDR3 sequence reads: CAARGENTIYF. The CDR3 DNA is TGTGCCGCCCGGGGGGAGAACACCATATATTTT.

The V and J genes are TRBV6-6 and TRBJ2-4, with D possibly being TRBD2 (6 bases). Per germline, CDR1 MNHNY and CDR2 SVGAGI (reference sequence). V was clipped by 7 bases and J by 0 bases, with 10 bases between them. CDR3 length: 14 amino acids. CDR3 sequence (DNA): TGTGCCAGCACGGGGGAACTAGCCAAAAACATTCAGTACTTC. Translated: CASTGELAKNIQYF.

In this sample, this clonotype turned up a few times. The chain carries TRBV29-1 and TRBJ2-3; D is ambiguous. The CDR3 length is 11 residues. V dropped 4 bases and J dropped 2 bases, with 4 bases sitting between them. Germline V lookup: CDR1 SQVTM, CDR2 ANQGSEA. CDR3 coding DNA: TGCAGCGTTGCAATCACAGATACGCAGTATTTT. Translating it yields CSVAITDTQYF.

Only a few counts were recorded for this clonotype. V is TRBV28 and J is TRBJ2-1; D is possibly TRBD1 or TRBD2 (5 bases each). The J call may be mistaken, given a closer DNA end match to TRBJ2-7. CDR1 is MDHEN and CDR2 is SYDVKM in the germline V gene. The CDR3 totals 13 residues. The CDR3 sequence is CASNSGSLYEQYF. The DNA of the CDR3 is TGTGCCAGCAACTCAGGGAGCCTCTACGAGCAGTACTTC.

The CDR3: CASSLGLAGGNTYEQYF. In DNA, the CDR3 is TGCGCCAGCAGCTTGGGACTAGCGGGAGGGAACACCTACGAGCAGTACTTC. The V gene is TRBV5-1, the J gene TRBJ2-5; 14 bases are shared with TRBD2. The DNA end is a closer match to TRBJ2-7, so the J assignment may be wrong. The CDR3 spans 17 residues. Germline loops: CDR1 SGHRS, CDR2 YFSETQ.

The DNA of the CDR3 is TGTGCCAGCAGCTTAGAGTCCGGGGGAGTTGGCAATCAGCCCCAGCATTTT. Protein sequence: CASSLESGGVGNQPQHF. This chain links TRBV7-6 with TRBJ1-5; D may be TRBD1 (5 bases). The CDR3 covers 17 residues. CDR1 SGHVS and CDR2 FNYEAQ come from the germline V gene. V gave up 1 base and J gave up 2 bases, with 15 bases separating them.

The chain uses TRBV5-1 and TRBJ2-3; 8 bases align to TRBD1. Germline assignment: CDR1 SGHRS and CDR2 YFSETQ. This CDR3 spans 14 amino acids. V dropped 3 bases and J dropped 4; count of bases not matched to a gene: 4. DNA for the CDR3: TGCGCCAGCAGCTACAGACAGGGGCCAGATACGCAGTATTTT. It translates to CASSYRQGPDTQYF.

This chain links TRBV7-2 with TRBJ2-5; D is undetermined. V dropped 6 bases and J dropped 3 bases, with 14 bases sitting between them. The CDR3 consists of 14 residues. Germline values: CDR1 SGHTA, CDR2 FQGNSA. The CDR3 DNA is TGTGCCAGCAGGCCGGGTTTAAGGAAAGAGACCCAGTACTTC. Translation gives CASRPGLRKETQYF. Filled out from reference TRBV7-2 and TRBJ2-5, the complete variable domain reads GAGVSQSPSNKVTEKGKDVELRCDPISGHTALYWYRQSLGQGLEFLIYFQGNSAPDKSGLPSDRFSAERTGGSVSTLTIQRTQQEDSAVYLCASRPGLRKETQYFGPGTRLLVL.

The CDR3 loop reads CSARWTAYNEQFF. The CDR3 DNA reads TGCAGTGCCCGCTGGACAGCCTACAATGAGCAGTTCTTC. J is TRBJ2-1 and V is TRBV20-1; D might be TRBD1 (6 bases). Trimming stripped 6 bases from V and 2 bases from J, with 11 bases between. Per the germline V gene, CDR1 is DFQATT and CDR2 is SNEGSKA (reference sequence). The CDR3 length is 13 residues.

CDR3 residues: CASGPANYGYTF. Here the CDR3 DNA reads TGTGCCAGCGGGCCAGCTAACTATGGCTACACCTTC. The V and J genes are TRBV28 and TRBJ1-2; no reliable D call. Germline lookup yields CDR1 MDHEN and CDR2 SYDVKM. V shed 8 bases and J shed 0 bases, with 7 bases lying between them. The CDR3 is 12 residues long.

This clonotype has more than one count but fewer than ten. The chain couples TRBV6-2 or TRBV6-3 to TRBJ1-1; tentatively, D is TRBD1 (5 bases). V lost 6 bases and J 4 bases, leaving 15 bases between the germline ends. This CDR3 region has 14 residues. Per the germline V gene, CDR1 is MNHEY and CDR2 is SVGEGT. The CDR3 spells CASSPRGTGTEAFF. The DNA for the CDR3 is TGTGCCAGCAGCCCGAGGGGTACGGGCACTGAAGCTTTCTTT.

Points on this clonotype: An end of the junction does not agree with germline; a read error may underlie this. V and J are TRBV29-1 and TRBJ2-5; 7 positions agree with TRBD1. The CDR3 spans 11 residues. Per germline, CDR1 SQVTM and CDR2 ANQGSEA. As DNA, the CDR3 is TGCAGCGTTGAAATTGGGGACAGAAAGTTCTTC. It translates to CSVEIGDRKFF.

A few counts support this clonotype. The gene calls are TRBV6-6 and TRBJ2-1, with TRBD1 identical over 9 bases. With the DNA end fitting TRBJ2-5 better, the J assignment may be wrong. The germline gives CDR1 MNHNY, CDR2 SVGAGI (reference sequence). The length of the CDR3 is 11 residues. The DNA of the CDR3 is TGTGCCAGCAGCCGACAGGGGGGCCAGTACTTC. Residues: CASSRQGGQYF.

This clonotype was detected only a few times. This chain connects TRBV29-1 to TRBJ2-6; TRBD2 is a possible D gene (6 bases). Trimming removed 6 bases from V and 2 bases from J, with 8 bases in between. The CDR3 is 13 amino acids. Germline V gene sequence: CDR1 SQVTM, CDR2 ANQGSEA. CDR3 nucleotides: TGCAGCGTGCCGGGGGCTGGGGCCAACGTCCTGACTTTC. The encoded protein is CSVPGAGANVLTF.

The J gene is TRBJ2-5, the V gene TRBV10-3; D tentatively fits TRBD1 or TRBD2 (6 bases each). The J call may be in error: the DNA end matches TRBJ2-7 better. CDR1 and CDR2 (germline): ENHRY, SYGVKD. The CDR3 loop spans 17 amino acids. In DNA form, the CDR3 reads TGTGCCATCGAAGGGGGGACACAACCGCCTATGAACTACGAGCAGTACTTC. Its translation: CAIEGGTQPPMNYEQYF.

The chain combines TRBV29-1 with TRBJ1-2; a weak D match, TRBD1 (6 bases). The CDR3 consists of 14 residues. Between the trimmed V and J ends, which lost 3 bases and 0 bases, there was a span of 11 bases. CDR1 SQVTM and CDR2 ANQGSEA come from the germline V gene. In DNA, the CDR3 is TGCAGCGTTGATTCAGGACAGCCTAACTATGGCTACACCTTC. Its protein product is CSVDSGQPNYGYTF.

This clonotype was seen more than once but under ten times. The J gene is TRBJ1-1, the V gene TRBV19; 7 bases are shared with TRBD1. This CDR3 comprises 16 residues. CDR1 and CDR2 (germline): LNHDA, SQIVND (reference sequence). The ends lost 7 bases at V and 0 bases at J; junction bases unmatched: 11. The CDR3 nucleotides read TGTGCCAGTAATCCAGGGGGGATTCCGATGAACACTGAAGCTTTCTTT. As protein: CASNPGGIPMNTEAFF.

V usage is TRBV6-1 and J usage is TRBJ2-7, with 7 bases aligning to TRBD2. The CDR3 extends over 14 amino acids. From germline, CDR1 is MNHNS and CDR2 SASEGT. Trimming cost V 4 bases and J 3 bases; bases outside gene matches: 6. Here the CDR3 DNA reads TGTGCCAGCAGTGGGCCCAGCGGGGTCTACGAGCAGTACTTC. Protein: CASSGPSGVYEQYF.

The J gene is TRBJ2-1, the V gene TRBV7-9; D is uncertain. The DNA end is more similar to TRBJ2-5, so the J call may be wrong. The germline V gene encodes CDR1 SEHNR and CDR2 FQNEAQ (reference sequence). This CDR3 comprises 12 residues. The CDR3 region is CASSLREVTQYF. The CDR3 DNA follows: TGTGCCAGCAGCTTAAGGGAAGTGACCCAGTACTTC.

This chain connects TRBV10-3 to TRBJ1-3; D not resolved. Germline-derived CDR1 and CDR2 are ENHRY and SYGVKD. CDR3 length equals 11 residues. V lost 7 bases to trimming and J lost 4 bases, with 5 bases between them. CDR3 DNA: TGTGCCATCATCGCGGGAAACACCATATATTTT. This encodes CAIIAGNTIYF.

This clonotype was counted a few times. V is TRBV27 and J is TRBJ1-5, with 7 bases aligning to TRBD1. The germline gives CDR1 MNHEY, CDR2 SMNVEV (reference sequence). Trimming at V came to 8 bases and at J to 5 bases, leaving 3 bases not matched to a gene. This CDR3 is built from 12 residues. CDR3 sequence: CASWDSHQPQHF. CDR3 nucleotides: TGTGCCAGCTGGGACAGCCATCAGCCCCAGCATTTT.